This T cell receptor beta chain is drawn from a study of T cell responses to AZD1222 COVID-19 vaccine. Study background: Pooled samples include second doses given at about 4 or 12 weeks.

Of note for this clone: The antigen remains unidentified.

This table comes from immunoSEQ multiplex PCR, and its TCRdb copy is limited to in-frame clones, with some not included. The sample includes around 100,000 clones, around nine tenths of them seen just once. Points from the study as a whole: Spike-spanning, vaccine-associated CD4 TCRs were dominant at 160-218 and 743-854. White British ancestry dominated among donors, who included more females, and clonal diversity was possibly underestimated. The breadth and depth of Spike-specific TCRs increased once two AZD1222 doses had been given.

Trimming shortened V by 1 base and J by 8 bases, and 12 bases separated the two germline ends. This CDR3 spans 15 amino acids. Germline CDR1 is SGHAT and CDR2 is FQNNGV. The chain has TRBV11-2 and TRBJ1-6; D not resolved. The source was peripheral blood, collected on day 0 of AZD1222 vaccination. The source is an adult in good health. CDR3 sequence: CASSLVGGFYSPLHF. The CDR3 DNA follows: TGTGCCAGCAGCTTAGTGGGAGGGTTTTATTCACCCCTCCACTTT.